The present entry profiles one TCR beta chain with its context. The antigen is undetermined. A much larger clonotype is one base distant, so this may be a read error. The final CDR3 position lacks the conserved phenylalanine or tryptophan, pointing to a likely read error. Amplification of TCR alpha and beta CDR3 regions from RNA used iRepertoire nested multiplex PCR. TCRdb passed the multiplex PCR reads through MiXCR, listing each CDR3 protein once. The sample shows roughly 100,000 distinct CDR3 sequences, about 30% of them seen only once. This specimen comes from a study of glioma-infiltrating T cells. Points from the study as a whole: Tissue and blood shared very few CDR3 sequences.

The germline V gene encodes CDR1 MGHDK and CDR2 SYGVNS. The CDR3 length is 12 residues. The V and J ends lost 5 bases and 5 bases respectively, with 10 bases between them. The chain employs TRBV25-1 and TRBJ2-7; possible D gene TRBD1, 6 bases. This TCR was recovered from a human donor with low-grade glioma or glioblastoma, undergoing nonglioma brain surgery, or in good health (not recorded which). Sequenced: glioma tissue, nonneoplastic brain tissue, or PBMCs (not recorded which). The CDR3 here is CASSPQGNEQYS. The CDR3 bases are TGTGCCAGCAGTCCTCAGGGGAACGAGCAGTACTCC.